The 21 T cell receptor beta chains listed next were all sequenced from one sample in a study of T cells in localized non-small cell lung cancer. Sequencing was performed with immunoSEQ multiplex PCR; in TCRdb, only in-frame clones are kept and a portion is missing. The table has 90,000 or so clones, approximately 88% seen once. This material consisted of peripheral blood, taken before any cancer treatment. Every receptor here comes from a man aged 40 to 70 with stage I squamous cell lung carcinoma.

The rearrangement uses TRBV5-1 and TRBJ1-3; D remains unclear. Trimming shortened V by 0 bases and J by 4 bases, and 11 bases separated the two germline ends. Germline CDR1 reads SGHRS; CDR2 reads YFSETQ. The CDR3 runs to 15 residues. The DNA for the CDR3 is TGCGCCAGCAGCTTGGAAGGGAGTCGGGGAAACACCATATATTTT. Its translation is CASSLEGSRGNTIYF. Full variable domain (missing parts from reference TRBV5-1 and TRBJ1-3): KAGVTQTPRYLIKTRGQQVTLSCSPISGHRSVSWYQQTPGQGLQFLFEYFSETQRNKGNFPGRFSGRQFSNSRSEMNVSTLELGDSALYLCASSLEGSRGNTIYFGEGSWLTVV.

The chain uses TRBV12-5 and TRBJ1-5, with no clear D. V gave up 5 bases and J gave up 9 bases, with 17 bases separating them. Germline CDR1 and CDR2: LGHNT and FRNRAP. The CDR3 is made up of 14 amino acids. CDR3 region: CASGPSSGLGPQHF. The CDR3 DNA reads TGTGCTAGTGGTCCCAGTTCGGGCCTCGGGCCCCAGCATTTT.

The count of this clone is one. The chain recombines TRBV5-4 with TRBJ1-2; 10 bases match TRBD1. The V gene end was trimmed by 1 base and the J gene end by 4 bases; junction bases not matched to a gene: 4. This CDR3 region has 15 residues. CDR1 SGHNT and CDR2 YYREEE come from the germline V gene (reference sequence). The CDR3 loop is CASSLSTGGSYGYTF. The CDR3 bases are TGTGCCAGCAGCTTGTCGACAGGGGGCTCCTATGGCTACACCTTC.

The CDR3 nucleotides are TGCGCCAGCAGCTTCCGGGGCAGGGGGGAGTCTAGCGCTGAAGCTTTCTTT. It translates to CASSFRGRGESSAEAFF. This chain connects TRBV5-1 to TRBJ1-1; 7 bases line up with TRBD1. The CDR3 contains 17 residues. Germline V gene lookup returns CDR1 SGHRS and CDR2 YFSETQ. V lost 2 bases, J lost 6 bases, and 16 bases stayed unmatched.

This chain connects TRBV19 to TRBJ1-2; 11 nucleotides agree with TRBD1. In germline, CDR1 is LNHDA, CDR2 SQIVND (reference sequence). The CDR3 has 17 residues. With V trimmed by 2 bases and J by 1 base, 6 bases remained unmatched. CDR3 DNA sequence: TGTGCCAGTAGTATACTGGACAGGGGGCGCGATAACTATGGCTACACCTTC. It translates to CASSILDRGRDNYGYTF.

The rearrangement uses TRBV5-1 and TRBJ1-2; 7 positions agree with TRBD1. Germline CDR1 and CDR2: SGHRS and YFSETQ. The CDR3 extends over 13 amino acids. V trimming: 4 bases; J trimming: 6 bases; junction bases outside the gene matches: 6. The CDR3, as DNA: TGCGCCAGCAGCGCCACAGGGGAGGATGGCTACACCTTC. Translating gives CASSATGEDGYTF.

V and J are TRBV7-7 and TRBJ2-3, with D tentatively TRBD2 (6 bases). The CDR3 has 14 amino acids. V lost 8 bases, J lost 2 bases, and 14 bases lay in between. CDR1 and CDR2 from the germline V gene are SSHAT and FNYEAQ (reference sequence). The CDR3 protein is CASAAGGITDTQYF. For the CDR3, the DNA is TGTGCCAGCGCGGCAGGAGGGATCACAGATACGCAGTATTTT.

The V and J genes are TRBV5-4 and TRBJ2-1; D uncertain. The V and J ends lost 1 base and 6 bases respectively, with 14 bases between them. CDR3 length: 15 residues. Germline V lookup: CDR1 SGHNT, CDR2 YYREEE (reference sequence). DNA of the CDR3: TGTGCCAGCAGCTTGCTGGGTCCGGACGGCAATGAGCAGTTCTTC. Amino acid sequence: CASSLLGPDGNEQFF.

The chain has TRBV28 and TRBJ1-5; D possibly corresponds to TRBD1 (6 bases). V lost 5 bases to trimming and J lost 4 bases, with 21 bases between them. The CDR3 has 17 residues. Germline values: CDR1 MDHEN, CDR2 SYDVKM. CDR3 bases: TGTGCCAGCAGTCTGGCCCCCGGGATTGACAGGAATCAGCCCCAGCATTTT. The encoded protein is CASSLAPGIDRNQPQHF.

This chain joins TRBV5-1 and TRBJ1-1; unclear D gene. V shed 0 bases and J shed 1 base, with 4 bases lying between them. The CDR3 covers 13 residues. Germline V lookup: CDR1 SGHRS, CDR2 YFSETQ. The CDR3 reads CASSLEANTEAFF. In nucleotides, the CDR3 is TGCGCCAGCAGCTTGGAAGCGAACACTGAAGCTTTCTTT.

This clone is a singleton in its sample. The chain links TRBV5-1 to TRBJ1-1; D uncertain. CDR1 and CDR2 from the germline V gene are SGHRS and YFSETQ. This CDR3 has 14 residues. V lost 2 bases, J lost 5 bases, and 13 bases lay in between. In nucleotides, the CDR3 is TGCGCCAGCAGCTTATGGCCGGGAGCAACTGAAGCTTTCTTT. This gives the protein CASSLWPGATEAFF.

This chain uses TRBV10-3 with TRBJ2-6; D is ambiguous. CDR1 ENHRY and CDR2 SYGVKD come from the germline V gene. V shed 7 bases and J shed 1 base, with 5 bases lying between them. CDR3 length: 13 amino acids. The CDR3 region is CAITPSGANVLTF. The CDR3 DNA reads TGTGCCATCACCCCATCTGGGGCCAACGTCCTGACTTTC.

The J gene is TRBJ1-5, the V gene TRBV6-1; D remains ambiguous. Germline assignment: CDR1 MNHNS and CDR2 SASEGT. Deletions cut 7 bases from V and 0 bases from J, with 7 bases between. This CDR3 is built from 13 residues. The DNA of the CDR3 is TGTGCCAGCAAGGAGCATAGCAATCAGCCCCAGCATTTT. Amino acids: CASKEHSNQPQHF.

The chain carries TRBV10-3 and TRBJ1-4, with TRBD1 as a possible D gene (5 bases). With 4 bases removed from V and 7 bases from J, the gap between germline ends came to 13 bases. The CDR3 has 14 residues. Germline V CDR1 and CDR2: ENHRY, SYGVKD. CDR3 coding DNA: TGTGCCATCAGTGGTGGGGGTTTGGCTGAAAAACTGTTTTTT. The encoded protein is CAISGGGLAEKLFF.

The gene calls are TRBV14 and TRBJ2-1; no definite D call. Per the germline V gene, CDR1 is SGHDN and CDR2 is FVKESK. The V gene lost 0 bases and the J gene lost 7 bases, with 7 bases spanning the gap. There are 13 residues in the CDR3. The CDR3 spells CASSQDRRNEQFF. CDR3 sequence (DNA): TGTGCCAGCAGCCAAGATAGGCGGAATGAGCAGTTCTTC.

This chain joins TRBV7-3 and TRBJ1-6; 7 bases agree with TRBD1. This CDR3 comprises 13 residues. The ends lost 5 bases at V and 7 bases at J; junction bases unmatched: 2. Germline CDR1 and CDR2: SGHTA and FQGTGA. CDR3 sequence: CASSRQGNSPLHF. CDR3 DNA: TGTGCCAGCAGCCGACAGGGCAATTCACCCCTCCACTTT.

This clone was detected only once. The V gene is TRBV7-8, the J gene TRBJ1-1, with 8 bases lining up with TRBD1. CDR3 length equals 14 residues. V shed 5 bases, J shed 5 bases, and the junction held 7 bases outside the gene matches. Germline CDR1 and CDR2: SGHVS and FQNEAQ. CDR3 protein: CASSLQGVNTEAFF. DNA for the CDR3: TGTGCCAGCAGCCTACAGGGGGTTAATACTGAAGCTTTCTTT.

V usage is TRBV11-2 and J usage is TRBJ2-2; 10 nucleotides agree with TRBD2. The CDR3 is 14 amino acids. V was pared by 10 bases and J by 1 base, with 3 bases of the junction left unmatched. The V gene's germline CDR1 is SGHAT and CDR2 FQNNGV. The CDR3 DNA reads as TGTGCCACAGCGGGAGGGAAGAACACCGGGGAGCTGTTTTTT. Its translation is CATAGGKNTGELFF.

This clone is a singleton in its sample. V and J are TRBV7-9 and TRBJ1-2; 8 nucleotides agree with TRBD1. The germline CDR1 and CDR2 sequences are SEHNR and FQNEAQ (reference sequence). V dropped 3 bases and J dropped 10; count of bases not matched to a gene: 7. The CDR3 totals 13 residues. The CDR3 region is CASSFNRGDHYTF. The CDR3 nucleotides are TGTGCCAGCAGCTTTAACAGGGGGGATCACTACACCTTC.

V and J are TRBV19 and TRBJ1-1; D remains unclear. V gave up 5 bases and J gave up 4 bases, with 11 bases separating them. This CDR3 is 13 amino acids long. Germline CDR1 reads LNHDA; CDR2 reads SQIVND (reference sequence). The CDR3 region has the DNA TGTGCCAGTAGTTCAAGGGTTGTCACTGAAGCTTTCTTT. Protein: CASSSRVVTEAFF.

The V gene is TRBV6-1, the J gene TRBJ1-1; D gene ambiguous. The CDR3 is 15 residues long. V lost 2 bases, J lost 6 bases, and 16 bases lay in between. CDR1 is MNHNS and CDR2 is SASEGT in the germline V gene. The CDR3 reads CASSEHGGLASEAFF. CDR3 bases: TGTGCCAGCAGTGAACACGGTGGGTTAGCTTCTGAAGCTTTCTTT.